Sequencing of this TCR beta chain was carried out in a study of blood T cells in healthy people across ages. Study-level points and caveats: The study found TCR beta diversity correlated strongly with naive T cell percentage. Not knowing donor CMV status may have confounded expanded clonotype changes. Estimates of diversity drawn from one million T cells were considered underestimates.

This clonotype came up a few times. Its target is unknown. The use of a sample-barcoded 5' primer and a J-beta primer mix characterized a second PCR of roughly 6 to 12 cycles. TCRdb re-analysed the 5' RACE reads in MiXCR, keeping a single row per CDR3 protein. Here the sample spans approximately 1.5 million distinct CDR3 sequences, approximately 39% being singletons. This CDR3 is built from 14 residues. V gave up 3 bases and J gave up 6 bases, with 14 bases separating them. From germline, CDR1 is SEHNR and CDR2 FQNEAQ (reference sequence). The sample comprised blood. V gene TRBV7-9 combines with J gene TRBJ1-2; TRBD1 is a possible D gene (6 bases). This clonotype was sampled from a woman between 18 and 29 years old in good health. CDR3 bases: TGTGCCAGCAGCTTCCGGGGACACAGGAATGGCTACACCTTC. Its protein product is CASSFRGHRNGYTF.